Sequencing of this T cell receptor (beta chain) was carried out in a study of CD8 T cell repertoires and HIV-1 epitope variants. Turning to the study itself: Twenty-five autologous and known Gag and Nef epitope variant peptides each stimulated T cells separately. Control wells had CMV/EBV/flu peptides, negative Ebola AY9, or no peptide. Tested: three Gag epitope families, Nef HW9 and YT9. Findings and limits, study-wide: The assay identified only TCR beta chains of antigen-proliferating T cells.

Libraries were prepared by immunoSEQ multiplex PCR; TCRdb keeps only in-frame clonotypes and omits some of them. Among thousands of clones listed, around 70% were seen once. Concerning this clone: Antigen: not known.

This CDR3 has 15 residues. CDR1 PRHDT and CDR2 FYEKMQ come from the germline V gene (reference sequence). The V segment lost 4 bases and the J segment 2 bases; nucleotides outside the gene matches: 3. The clonotype originates from a male donor with HIV. Sequenced material: cultured CD8+ T cells derived from PBMCs. The rearrangement joins TRBV13 to TRBJ2-3; TRBD2 matches at 10 bases. In DNA, the CDR3 is TGTGCCAGCAGCTCTAGCGGGAGTCCCACAGATACGCAGTATTTT. Amino acids: CASSSSGSPTDTQYF.